The 30 T cell receptor beta chains below all came from one sample that was sequenced in a study of blood T cell repertoires in COVID-19 (TCRdb year 2020). Receptors were amplified or captured by the immunoSEQ multiplex PCR assay. This immuneACCESS table, as held by TCRdb, lists in-frame sequences with V and J called but not all clones. Of the missing ones, under half trace to an unresolved V gene in checked studies; the others have no known cause. In this sample the table shows some 80,000 clones, around 90% of which occur a single time. Of the sample, roughly 19% is held by the ten largest clones. The specimen was peripheral blood. These receptors came from a human donor in a cohort sampled during active COVID-19.

This clone was seen only a few times. This chain uses TRBV28 with TRBJ1-4; tentative D call: TRBD1 (5 bases). From germline, CDR1 is MDHEN and CDR2 SYDVKM. The CDR3 extends over 15 amino acids. V lost 1 base, J lost 0 bases, and 6 bases lay in between. CDR3 in DNA: TGTGCCAGCAGTTTATTCAGGGCAACTAATGAAAAACTGTTTTTT. Translating it yields CASSLFRATNEKLFF.

The chain has TRBV28 and TRBJ2-7; TRBD2 aligns across 7 bases. This CDR3 has 12 residues. With V trimmed by 5 bases and J by 2 bases, 0 bases remained unmatched. Germline V gives CDR1 MDHEN, CDR2 SYDVKM. This CDR3 is CASSGLAYEQYF. Written as DNA, the CDR3 is TGTGCCAGCAGTGGACTAGCCTACGAGCAGTACTTC.

The rearrangement uses TRBV14 and TRBJ2-1; 9 bases fit TRBD2. The germline V gene has CDR1 SGHDN and CDR2 FVKESK. After removal of 3 bases from V and 6 bases from J, the junction contained 9 bases not matched to a gene. The CDR3 is made up of 16 amino acids. CDR3 amino acids: CASSHGASGIGNEQFF. CDR3 coding DNA: TGTGCCAGCAGCCACGGGGCTAGCGGGATCGGCAATGAGCAGTTCTTC. The full variable domain, with the rest looked up from reference TRBV14 and TRBJ2-1, is EAGVTQFPSHSVIEKGQTVTLRCDPISGHDNLYWYRRVMGKEIKFLLHFVKESKQDESGMPNNRFLAERTGGTYSTLKVQPAELEDSGVYFCASSHGASGIGNEQFFGPGTRLTVL.

The chain employs TRBV5-1 and TRBJ2-3; 9 bases match TRBD1. The CDR3 spans 16 residues. In germline, CDR1 is SGHRS, CDR2 YFSETQ. Losses at the gene ends were 4 bases for V and 2 bases for J; bases not matched to a gene: 8. CDR3 nucleotides: TGCGCCAGCAGCGTTGACAGGGGGTCGGACACAGATACGCAGTATTTT. It specifies CASSVDRGSDTDTQYF.

A remark on this clone: Other DNA sequences in this sample translate to the same CDR3. J is TRBJ2-5 and V is TRBV6-6; 7 positions agree with TRBD2. The CDR3 runs to 14 residues. The V gene's germline CDR1 is MNHNY and CDR2 SVGAGI (reference sequence). The J segment lost 2 bases and the V segment lost 1 base, leaving 1 base of the junction unmatched. The CDR3 loop reads CASSYFGGQETQYF. CDR3 sequence (DNA): TGTGCCAGCAGTTACTTCGGGGGGCAAGAGACCCAGTACTTC.

CDR3 sequence: CASSKDRQNSPLHF. The CDR3 DNA reads as TGTGCCAGCTCAAAGGACAGGCAGAATTCACCCCTCCACTTT. This chain joins TRBV18 and TRBJ1-6; 7 bases map to TRBD1. Germline values: CDR1 KGHSH, CDR2 LQKENI. The CDR3 is 14 residues long. J lost 7 bases, V lost 5 bases, and 5 bases had no gene match.

This chain joins TRBV28 and TRBJ2-7, with D perhaps TRBD1 (6 bases). The V gene lost 2 bases and the J gene lost 2 bases, with 10 bases spanning the gap. Germline V gene sequence: CDR1 MDHEN, CDR2 SYDVKM. This CDR3 is 14 amino acids long. The CDR3 spells CASSLGRGPYEQYF. CDR3 nucleotides: TGTGCCAGCAGTTTAGGCAGGGGACCCTACGAGCAGTACTTC. The full variable domain, with the rest looked up from reference TRBV28 and TRBJ2-7, is DVKVTQSSRYLVKRTGEKVFLECVQDMDHENMFWYRQDPGLGLRLIYFSYDVKMKEKGDIPEGYSVSREKKERFSLILESASTNQTSMYLCASSLGRGPYEQYFGPGTRLTVT.

The V and J genes are TRBV19 and TRBJ1-2; TRBD1 matches at 11 bases. CDR3 length: 16 residues. Trimming took 3 bases from V and 7 from J; bases not matched to a gene: 10. The germline V gene has CDR1 LNHDA and CDR2 SQIVND (reference sequence). This chain's CDR3 is CASSIVPGTGGSGYTF. Here the CDR3 DNA reads TGTGCCAGTAGTATCGTCCCCGGGACAGGGGGGTCTGGCTACACCTTC.

J is TRBJ1-1 and V is TRBV6-5; D is perhaps TRBD1 (5 bases). Trimming took 7 bases from V and 4 from J, leaving 13 bases between them. From germline, CDR1 is MNHEY and CDR2 SVGAGI. CDR3 length: 13 residues. In nucleotides, the CDR3 is TGTGCCAGCACCAAGGGTAGGGGCACTGAAGCTTTCTTT. The encoded protein is CASTKGRGTEAFF.

V gene TRBV6-5 combines with J gene TRBJ2-3; 8 bases agree with TRBD1. This CDR3 has 15 amino acids. Trimming took 4 bases from V and 0 from J; bases not matched to a gene: 3. CDR1 MNHEY and CDR2 SVGAGI come from the germline V gene. The CDR3 bases are TGTGCCAGCAGTTCAGGGACAGGTAGCACAGATACGCAGTATTTT. Translating gives CASSSGTGSTDTQYF.

The chain couples TRBV27 to TRBJ2-7; D uncertain. Trimming stripped 5 bases from V and 0 bases from J, with 17 bases between. The CDR3 has 16 amino acids. Germline lookup yields CDR1 MNHEY and CDR2 SMNVEV (reference sequence). The chain's CDR3 is CASSPGSSLLSYEQYF. CDR3 DNA: TGTGCCAGCAGTCCAGGATCCTCCCTACTCTCCTACGAGCAGTACTTC.

The chain recombines TRBV28 with TRBJ2-4, with a tentative D call TRBD2 (5 bases). Germline V gives CDR1 MDHEN, CDR2 SYDVKM. The CDR3 totals 14 residues. V lost 2 bases to trimming and J lost 8 bases, with 13 bases between them. CDR3 protein: CASSLRRQVDIQYF. The CDR3 nucleotides read TGTGCCAGCAGTTTACGGAGGCAGGTGGACATTCAGTACTTC. Together with reference TRBV28 and TRBJ2-4, the CDR3 gives the full variable domain: DVKVTQSSRYLVKRTGEKVFLECVQDMDHENMFWYRQDPGLGLRLIYFSYDVKMKEKGDIPEGYSVSREKKERFSLILESASTNQTSMYLCASSLRRQVDIQYFGAGTRLSVL.

The chain combines TRBV19 with TRBJ2-5; the match to TRBD2 covers 11 bases. CDR1 LNHDA and CDR2 SQIVND come from the germline V gene (reference sequence). The CDR3 extends over 16 amino acids. The junction had 3 bases not matched to a gene; V was cut back by 1 base and J by 2 bases. The DNA for the CDR3 is TGTGCCAGTAGTATAGGGACTAGCGGGTATCAAGAGACCCAGTACTTC. Protein product: CASSIGTSGYQETQYF.

This clone has a single count. The V call is TRBV5-4, the J call TRBJ2-3; D unclear. The CDR3 totals 14 residues. Germline values: CDR1 SGHNT, CDR2 YYREEE (reference sequence). V was pared by 4 bases and J by 1 base, with 10 bases between. CDR3 region: CASSLGVGTDTQYF. The CDR3 nucleotides are TGTGCCAGCAGCCTCGGTGTGGGCACAGATACGCAGTATTTT. The full variable domain, with the rest looked up from reference TRBV5-4 and TRBJ2-3, is ETGVTQSPTHLIKTRGQQVTLRCSSQSGHNTVSWYQQALGQGPQFIFQYYREEENGRGNFPPRFSGLQFPNYSSELNVNALELDDSALYLCASSLGVGTDTQYFGPGTRLTVL.

V is TRBV18 and J is TRBJ1-4; D gene unclear. The CDR3 is 17 amino acids. In germline, CDR1 is KGHSH, CDR2 LQKENI. The V and J ends lost 6 bases and 0 bases respectively, with 17 bases between them. The CDR3 here is CASSPTGLAATNEKLFF. The DNA for the CDR3 is TGTGCCAGCTCTCCTACCGGACTGGCCGCAACTAATGAAAAACTGTTTTTT.

The rearrangement joins TRBV7-3 to TRBJ1-1, with no clear D. The CDR3 is made up of 12 amino acids. Germline V gives CDR1 SGHTA, CDR2 FQGTGA. Trimming removed 0 bases from V and 5 bases from J, with 4 bases in between. The CDR3: CASSLTGTEAFF. In DNA, the CDR3 is TGTGCCAGCAGCTTAACCGGGACTGAAGCTTTCTTT.

The V and J genes are TRBV2 and TRBJ2-5; D not certain. V lost 0 bases and J lost 4, with 9 bases in between. CDR1 is SNHLY and CDR2 is FYNNEI in the germline V gene. There are 14 residues in the CDR3. CDR3 nucleotides: TGTGCCAGCAGTGAAGCTAGCTACGGAGAGACCCAGTACTTC. It specifies CASSEASYGETQYF.

This clone was detected once. This CDR3 is also generated by other DNA sequences in the sample. The J gene is TRBJ2-1, the V gene TRBV11-3, with 14 bases matching TRBD2. The length of the CDR3 is 17 residues. Germline values: CDR1 SGHNT, CDR2 YENEEA. V shed 5 bases, J shed 7 bases, and the junction held 10 bases outside the gene matches. CDR3 protein: CASSIQRGTSGSNEQFF. As DNA, the CDR3 is TGTGCCAGCAGCATACAGCGTGGGACTAGCGGGAGTAATGAGCAGTTCTTC.

This sequence joins TRBV28 and TRBJ2-2; 11 bases are a match to TRBD1. The V segment lost 2 bases and the J segment 7 bases; nucleotides outside the gene matches: 6. Looked up from germline, CDR1 is MDHEN and CDR2 is SYDVKM. This CDR3 is 16 amino acids long. The DNA for the CDR3 is TGTGCCAGCAGTTTACCGGGGACAGGGGGGAACGGGGAGCTGTTTTTT. The encoded protein is CASSLPGTGGNGELFF.

The chain employs TRBV4-1 and TRBJ1-4; perhaps TRBD1 as D (6 bases). In germline, CDR1 is MGHRA, CDR2 YSYEKL. V was pared by 3 bases and J by 2 bases, with 16 bases between. The CDR3 sequence is 17 residues long. CDR3 sequence: CASSQIEWTATNEKLFF. CDR3 bases: TGCGCCAGCAGCCAGATCGAGTGGACAGCCACTAATGAAAAACTGTTTTTT.

The V call is TRBV6-4, the J call TRBJ1-4; D is possibly TRBD1 (6 bases). V was cut by 4 bases and J by 12 bases, with 15 bases left in between. Germline CDR1 and CDR2: MRHNA and SNTAGT. The CDR3 runs to 13 residues. Here the CDR3 reads CASSGEIGGELFF. DNA of the CDR3: TGTGCCAGCAGTGGCGAGATAGGGGGAGAACTGTTTTTT.

The CDR3 DNA sequence: TGTGCCAGCAGCTTGGGGGGCTTAGGCCTGAACACTGAAGCTTTCTTT. Its translation: CASSLGGLGLNTEAFF. The chain uses TRBV5-4 and TRBJ1-1; D possibly corresponds to TRBD1 (5 bases). The CDR3 is 16 residues long. Germline lookup yields CDR1 SGHNT and CDR2 YYREEE (reference sequence). V dropped 0 bases and J dropped 0 bases, with 12 bases sitting between them.

The chain combines TRBV4-2 with TRBJ1-5; D possibly corresponds to TRBD1 (6 bases). Deletions cut 4 bases from V and 5 bases from J, with 9 bases between. CDR3 length: 13 residues. Germline CDR1 and CDR2: LGHNA and YNFKEQ. CDR3: CASSPKGDQPQHF. CDR3 sequence (DNA): TGTGCCAGCAGCCCCAAGGGGGATCAGCCCCAGCATTTT.

The chain employs TRBV19 and TRBJ1-4, with 9 positions matching TRBD1. V lost 7 bases to trimming and J lost 7 bases; unmatched junction nucleotides: 7. Germline V CDR1 and CDR2: LNHDA, SQIVND (reference sequence). The CDR3 contains 14 residues. The CDR3 coding sequence is TGTGCCAGTATGGGGACAGGGAGGGGTGAAAAACTGTTTTTT. Translating gives CASMGTGRGEKLFF.

The chain has TRBV19 and TRBJ1-6; 8 positions agree with TRBD1. V shed 6 bases, J shed 7 bases, and the junction held 8 bases outside the gene matches. Per germline, CDR1 LNHDA and CDR2 SQIVND (reference sequence). CDR3 size: 15 residues. As DNA, the CDR3 is TGTGCCAGTAGCCCGGACAGGGTTGGGAATTCACCCCTCCACTTT. This codes for CASSPDRVGNSPLHF.

This sequence joins TRBV7-7 and TRBJ1-4; 9 bases are shared with TRBD1. The germline V gene has CDR1 SSHAT and CDR2 FNYEAQ (reference sequence). The CDR3 is made up of 16 amino acids. Trimming at V came to 4 bases and at J to 4 bases, leaving 7 bases not matched to a gene. The CDR3 DNA follows: TGTGCCAGCAGCTCCATGGGACAGGGCCTTAATGAAAAACTGTTTTTT. It codes for CASSSMGQGLNEKLFF.

The chain combines TRBV28 with TRBJ1-2; D call uncertain. Germline assignment: CDR1 MDHEN and CDR2 SYDVKM. This CDR3 has 15 amino acids. V was pared by 2 bases and J by 1 base, with 11 bases between. The CDR3 DNA sequence: TGTGCCAGCAGTTTAATCAGTCCTTATAACTATGGCTACACCTTC. This gives the protein CASSLISPYNYGYTF.

The chain has TRBV10-2 and TRBJ2-5; 9 bases fit TRBD2. V lost 8 bases and J lost 3; bases outside the gene matches: 4. The germline V gene has CDR1 WSHSY and CDR2 SAAADI. The CDR3 has 13 residues. CDR3 DNA sequence: TGCGCCAGCGGCCAGCGGGGGGAAGAGACCCAGTACTTC. Residues: CASGQRGEETQYF.

CDR3 nucleotides: TGTGCCAGCAATAGCGGGAGGGCCTACGAGCAGTACTTC. This sequence encodes CASNSGRAYEQYF. The J gene is TRBJ2-7, the V gene TRBV2, with 11 bases that match TRBD2. The V and J ends lost 7 bases and 2 bases, in that order; junction bases with no gene match: 1. CDR3 length: 13 residues. CDR1 SNHLY and CDR2 FYNNEI come from the germline V gene.

This CDR3 is CTSSQDWDRAGETQYF. In nucleotides, the CDR3 is TGCACCAGCAGCCAAGATTGGGACAGGGCGGGGGAGACCCAGTACTTC. The chain couples TRBV1 to TRBJ2-5; the DNA was not used to check the table's D call, TRBD1. TRBV1 is deemed a pseudogene. The CDR3 sequence is 16 residues long.